Sequencing of this TCR beta chain was carried out in a study of T-cell reconstitution after alpha-beta-depleted transplantation in children. The germline V gene encodes CDR1 DFQATT and CDR2 SNEGSKA (reference sequence). Trimming cost V 0 bases and J 6 bases, with 15 bases left between them. The CDR3 is made up of 14 amino acids. The TCRbeta library was prepared with unique molecular identifiers. TCRdb reprocessed the PCR reads with MiXCR, giving one entry per CDR3 protein. The data contain approximately 590,000 distinct CDR3 sequences, roughly a tenth of them singletons. This clonotype has a count of ten or more.

The source was PBMCs from the stem cell graft donor, collected from the stem cell graft. The chain joins TRBV20-1 to TRBJ2-7; D gene unclear. This receptor was identified in a human donor who donated a stem cell graft to a child with acute myeloid leukemia. The CDR3 coding sequence is TGCAGTGCTAGAGATGTAACTAACCTCGGCGAGCAGTACTTC. Translated, it gives CSARDVTNLGEQYF.